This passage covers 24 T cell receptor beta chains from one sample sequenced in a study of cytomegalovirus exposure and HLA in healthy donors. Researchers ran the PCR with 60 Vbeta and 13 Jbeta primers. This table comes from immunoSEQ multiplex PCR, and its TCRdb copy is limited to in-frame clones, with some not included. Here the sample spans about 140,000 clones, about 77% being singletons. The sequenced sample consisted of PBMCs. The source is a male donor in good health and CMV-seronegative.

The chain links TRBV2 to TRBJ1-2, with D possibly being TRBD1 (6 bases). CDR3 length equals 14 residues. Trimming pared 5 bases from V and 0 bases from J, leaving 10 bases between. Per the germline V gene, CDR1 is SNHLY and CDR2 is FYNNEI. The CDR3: CASSNRVSNYGYTF. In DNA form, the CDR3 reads TGTGCCAGCAGTAACAGGGTATCTAACTATGGCTACACCTTC.

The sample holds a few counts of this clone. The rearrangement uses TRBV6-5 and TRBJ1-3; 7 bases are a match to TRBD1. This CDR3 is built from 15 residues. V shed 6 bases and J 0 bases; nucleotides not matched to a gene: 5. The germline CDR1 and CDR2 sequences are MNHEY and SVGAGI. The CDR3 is CASSRGTVSGNTIYF. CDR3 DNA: TGTGCCAGCAGCCGTGGGACAGTCTCTGGAAACACCATATATTTT.

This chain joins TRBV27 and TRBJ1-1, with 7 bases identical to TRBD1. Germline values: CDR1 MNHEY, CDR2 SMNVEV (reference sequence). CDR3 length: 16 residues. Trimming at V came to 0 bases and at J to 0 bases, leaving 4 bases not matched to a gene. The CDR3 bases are TGTGCCAGCAGTTTATCGGGGGACAGCCTGAACACTGAAGCTTTCTTT. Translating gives CASSLSGDSLNTEAFF.

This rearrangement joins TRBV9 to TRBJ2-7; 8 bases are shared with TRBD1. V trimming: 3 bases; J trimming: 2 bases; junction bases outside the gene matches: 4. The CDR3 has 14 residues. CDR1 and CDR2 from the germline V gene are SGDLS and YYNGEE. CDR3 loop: CASSADRGAYEQYF. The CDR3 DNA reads TGTGCCAGCAGCGCTGACAGGGGCGCCTACGAGCAGTACTTC.

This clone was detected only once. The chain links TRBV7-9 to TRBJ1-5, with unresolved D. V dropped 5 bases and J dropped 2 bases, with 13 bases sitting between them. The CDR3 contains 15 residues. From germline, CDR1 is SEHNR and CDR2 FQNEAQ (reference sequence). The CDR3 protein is CASSPNSIGNQPQHF. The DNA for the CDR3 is TGTGCCAGCAGCCCCAACAGCATCGGCAATCAGCCCCAGCATTTT.

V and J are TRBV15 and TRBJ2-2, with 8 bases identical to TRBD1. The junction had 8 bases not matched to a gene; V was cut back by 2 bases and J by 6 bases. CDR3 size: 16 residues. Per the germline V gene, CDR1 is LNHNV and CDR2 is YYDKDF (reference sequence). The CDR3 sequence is CATSRNRQGSSGELFF. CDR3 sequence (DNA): TGTGCCACCAGCAGAAATAGACAGGGGAGTTCCGGGGAGCTGTTTTTT.

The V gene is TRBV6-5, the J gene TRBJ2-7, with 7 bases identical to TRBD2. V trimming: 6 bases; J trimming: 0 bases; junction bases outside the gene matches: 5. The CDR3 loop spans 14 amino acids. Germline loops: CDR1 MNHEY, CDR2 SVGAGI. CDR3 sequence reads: CASRTSQYSYEQYF. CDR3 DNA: TGTGCCAGCAGGACTAGCCAATACTCCTACGAGCAGTACTTC.

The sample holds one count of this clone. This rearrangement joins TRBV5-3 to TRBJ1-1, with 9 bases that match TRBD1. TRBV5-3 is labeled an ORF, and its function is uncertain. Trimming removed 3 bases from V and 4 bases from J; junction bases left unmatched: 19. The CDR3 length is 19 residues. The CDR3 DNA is TGTGCCAGAAGCTCGTTAAACCGGGACAGGGAAAATATGGGCACTGAAGCTTTCTTT. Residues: CARSSLNRDRENMGTEAFF.

The CDR3 is CASSLQLQGLRYTF. The CDR3 bases are TGTGCCAGCAGTTTACAACTACAGGGATTGCGCTACACCTTC. The rearrangement links TRBV28 to TRBJ1-2; D is possibly TRBD1 (6 bases). Trimming pared 2 bases from V and 9 bases from J, leaving 16 bases between. The CDR3 is made up of 14 amino acids. CDR1 and CDR2 from the germline V gene are MDHEN and SYDVKM.

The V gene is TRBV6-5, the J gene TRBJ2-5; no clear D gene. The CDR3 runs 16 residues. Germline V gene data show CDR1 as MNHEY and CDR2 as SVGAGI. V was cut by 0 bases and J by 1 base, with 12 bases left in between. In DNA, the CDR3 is TGTGCCAGCAGTTACTCGAGAGCGATAGGCCAAGAGACCCAGTACTTC. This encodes CASSYSRAIGQETQYF.

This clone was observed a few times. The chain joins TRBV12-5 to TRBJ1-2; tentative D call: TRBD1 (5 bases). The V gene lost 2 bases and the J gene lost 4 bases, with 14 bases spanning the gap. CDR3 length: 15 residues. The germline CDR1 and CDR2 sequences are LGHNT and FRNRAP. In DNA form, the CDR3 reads TGTGCTAGTGGTTTGCCTACAGGAGTCCCCTATGGCTACACCTTC. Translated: CASGLPTGVPYGYTF.

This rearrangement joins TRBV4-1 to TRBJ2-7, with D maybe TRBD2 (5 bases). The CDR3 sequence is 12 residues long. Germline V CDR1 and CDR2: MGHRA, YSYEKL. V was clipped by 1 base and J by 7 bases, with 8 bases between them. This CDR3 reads CASSQAGVEQYF. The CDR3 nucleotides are TGCGCCAGCAGCCAAGCCGGGGTTGAGCAGTACTTC.

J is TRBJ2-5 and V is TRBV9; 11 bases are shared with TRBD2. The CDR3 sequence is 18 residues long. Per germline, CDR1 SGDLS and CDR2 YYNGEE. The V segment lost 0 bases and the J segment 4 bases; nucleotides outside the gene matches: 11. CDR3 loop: CASSVGIAGGSGRETQYF. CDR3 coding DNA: TGTGCCAGCAGCGTAGGGATAGCGGGAGGGAGCGGCCGAGAGACCCAGTACTTC.

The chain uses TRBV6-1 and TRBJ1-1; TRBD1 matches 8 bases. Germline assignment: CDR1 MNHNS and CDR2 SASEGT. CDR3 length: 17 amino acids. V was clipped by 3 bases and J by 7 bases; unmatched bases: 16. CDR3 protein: CASSDPGGGGRLGEAFF. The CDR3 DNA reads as TGTGCCAGCAGTGATCCAGGGGGCGGAGGTAGGTTGGGTGAAGCTTTCTTT.

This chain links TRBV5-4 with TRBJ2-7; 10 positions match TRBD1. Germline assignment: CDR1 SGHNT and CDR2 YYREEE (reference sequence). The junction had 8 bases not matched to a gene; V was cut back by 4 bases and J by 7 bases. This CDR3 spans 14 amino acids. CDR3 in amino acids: CASSLRDRGGEQYF. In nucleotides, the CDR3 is TGTGCCAGCAGCCTAAGGGACAGGGGTGGGGAGCAGTACTTC.

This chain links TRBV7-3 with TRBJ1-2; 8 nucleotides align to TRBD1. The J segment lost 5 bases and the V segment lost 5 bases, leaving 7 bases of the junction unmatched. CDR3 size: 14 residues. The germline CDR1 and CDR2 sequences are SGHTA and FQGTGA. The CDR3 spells CASSPLRTGYGYTF. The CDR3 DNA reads TGTGCCAGCAGCCCCTTACGGACAGGGTATGGCTACACCTTC.

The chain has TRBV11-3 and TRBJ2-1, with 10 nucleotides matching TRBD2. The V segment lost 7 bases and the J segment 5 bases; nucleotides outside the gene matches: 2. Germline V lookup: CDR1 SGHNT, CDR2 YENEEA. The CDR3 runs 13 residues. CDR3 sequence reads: CASKLAGNNEQFF. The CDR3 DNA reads TGTGCCAGCAAACTAGCGGGAAACAATGAGCAGTTCTTC.

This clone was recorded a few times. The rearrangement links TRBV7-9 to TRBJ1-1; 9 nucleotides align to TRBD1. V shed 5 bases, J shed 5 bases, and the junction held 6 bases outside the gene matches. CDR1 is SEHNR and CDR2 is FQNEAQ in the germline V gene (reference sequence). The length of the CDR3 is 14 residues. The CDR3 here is CASSLTGGGTEAFF. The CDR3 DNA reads TGTGCCAGCAGCCTCACAGGGGGCGGTACTGAAGCTTTCTTT.

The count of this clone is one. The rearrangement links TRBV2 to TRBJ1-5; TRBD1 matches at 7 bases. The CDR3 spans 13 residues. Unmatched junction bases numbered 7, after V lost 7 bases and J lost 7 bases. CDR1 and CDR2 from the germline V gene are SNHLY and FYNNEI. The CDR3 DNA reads TGTGCCAGCACCCCCAGGGGGGCGCAGCCCCAGCATTTT. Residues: CASTPRGAQPQHF.

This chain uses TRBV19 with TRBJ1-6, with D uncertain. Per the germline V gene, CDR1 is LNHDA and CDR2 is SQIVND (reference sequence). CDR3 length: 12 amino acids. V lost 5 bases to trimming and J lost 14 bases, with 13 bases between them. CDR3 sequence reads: CASSLNPGALHF. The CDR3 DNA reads TGTGCCAGTAGTTTAAACCCCGGGGCCCTCCACTTT.

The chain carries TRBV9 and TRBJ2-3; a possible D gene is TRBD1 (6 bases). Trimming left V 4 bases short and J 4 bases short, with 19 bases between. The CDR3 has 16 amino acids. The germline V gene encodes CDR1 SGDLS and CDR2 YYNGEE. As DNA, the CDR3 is TGTGCCAGCAGCCTCAGGGGTGGGGGAGAGGCAGATACGCAGTATTTT. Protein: CASSLRGGGEADTQYF. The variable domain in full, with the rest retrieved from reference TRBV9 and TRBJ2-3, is DSGVTQTPKHLITATGQRVTLRCSPRSGDLSVYWYQQSLDQGLQFLIQYYNGEERAKGNILERFSAQQFPDLHSELNLSSLELGDSALYFCASSLRGGGEADTQYFGPGTRLTVL.

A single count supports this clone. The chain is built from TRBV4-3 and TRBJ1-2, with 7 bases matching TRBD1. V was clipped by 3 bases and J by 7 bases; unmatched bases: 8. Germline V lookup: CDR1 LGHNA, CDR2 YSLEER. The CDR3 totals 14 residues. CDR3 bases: TGCGCCAGCAGCCAGATAACACAGGGGACTGGCTACACCTTC. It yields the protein CASSQITQGTGYTF.

CDR3 protein: CASSQGAGSYEQYF. The CDR3 DNA reads as TGCGCCAGCAGCCAAGGTGCAGGCTCCTACGAGCAGTACTTC. The chain links TRBV4-1 to TRBJ2-7; D gene uncertain. This CDR3 is built from 14 residues. The V gene's germline CDR1 is MGHRA and CDR2 YSYEKL. Trimming removed 1 base from V and 0 bases from J, with 7 bases in between.

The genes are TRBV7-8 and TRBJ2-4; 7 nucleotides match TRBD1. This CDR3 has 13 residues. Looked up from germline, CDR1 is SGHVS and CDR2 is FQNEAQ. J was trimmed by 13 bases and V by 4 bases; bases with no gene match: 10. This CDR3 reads CASSSGTGTEQYF. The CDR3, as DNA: TGTGCCAGCAGCTCAGGAACTGGGACAGAACAGTACTTC. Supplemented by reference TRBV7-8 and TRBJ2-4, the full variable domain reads GAGVSQSPRYKVAKRGQDVALRCDPISGHVSLFWYQQALGQGPEFLTYFQNEAQLDKSGLPSDRFFAERPEGSVSTLKIQRTQQEDSAVYLCASSSGTGTEQYFGAGTRLSVL.